This is a list of T cell receptor beta chains from one sample in a study of T cells in Graves' hyperthyroidism and ophthalmopathy. TCRdb processed the multiplex PCR reads anew with MiXCR; each CDR3 protein has one entry. This table holds 560,000 or so distinct CDR3 sequences, 46% found once. The sequenced sample was peripheral blood or thyroid tissue (not recorded which). The source is a woman under 30 with Graves' hyperthyroidism. CDR3s include the opening cysteine and the closing phenylalanine or tryptophan. The D gene is left open where the match is weak. Not all rows give a size; the values are once, few, many and, for expanded clones, a class.

v_call	d_call	clone_size	j_call	cdr3_aa	cdr3_nt
TRBV2	.	few	TRBJ1-5	CASSLARVDQPQHF	TGTGCCAGCAGTTTGGCCAGGGTCGATCAGCCCCAGCATTTT
TRBV12-3/TRBV12-4	.	.	TRBJ1-2	CASSGGNRAYGYTF	TGTGCCAGCAGTGGGGGAAACCGAGCCTATGGCTACACCTTC
TRBV11-1	TRBD1	.	TRBJ2-6	CAISLGGQGLSGANVLTF	TGTGCCATCAGCTTAGGAGGACAGGGCCTCTCTGGGGCCAACGTCCTGACTTTC
TRBV29-1	TRBD1	.	TRBJ2-7	CSVEVPGQGTQYEQYF	TGCAGCGTTGAAGTTCCGGGACAGGGAACGCAATACGAGCAGTACTTC
TRBV16	.	.	TRBJ1-3	CASSPEAISGNTIYF	TGTGCCAGCAGCCCGGAGGCTATCTCTGGAAACACCATATATTTT
TRBV19	TRBD1	few	TRBJ1-2	CASSIDHRGHYGYTF	TGTGCCAGTAGTATAGATCACAGGGGGCACTATGGCTACACCTTC
TRBV5-1	.	many	TRBJ2-7	CASSYDRTGSYEQYF	TGCGCCAGCAGCTACGACAGGACGGGCTCCTACGAGCAGTACTTC
TRBV7-2	.	.	TRBJ2-7	CASSLFMGGSYEQYF	TGTGCCAGCAGCCTTTTCATGGGGGGCTCCTACGAGCAGTACTTC
TRBV7-2	TRBD2	.	TRBJ2-7	CASSSTSERLDEQYF	TGTGCCAGCAGCTCGACTAGCGAGCGCTTGGACGAGCAGTACTTC
TRBV25-1	.	.	TRBJ1-2	CADRGYTF	TGTGCAGACAGGGGCTACACCTTC
TRBV7-8	.	many	TRBJ1-6	CASSLAARAYNSPLHF	TGTGCCAGCAGCTTAGCTGCCAGGGCTTATAATTCACCCCTCCACTTT
TRBV29-1	.	.	TRBJ1-5	CSSGRNQPQHF	TGCAGCTCGGGACGCAATCAGCCCCAGCATTTT
TRBV25-1	TRBD1	.	TRBJ1-4	CASLTGEAEKLFF	TGTGCTAGCCTGACAGGGGAGGCTGAAAAACTGTTTTTT
TRBV11-3	.	.	TRBJ1-1	CASSQDGGDTEAFF	TGTGCCAGCAGCCAAGACGGGGGGGACACTGAAGCTTTCTTT
TRBV7-9	TRBD1	many	TRBJ2-5	CASSLEGQASQETQYF	TGTGCCAGCAGCTTAGAGGGACAGGCCTCACAAGAGACCCAGTACTTC
TRBV6-4	.	.	TRBJ2-7	CASRDSGTQAYEQHF	TGTGCCAGCAGGGACTCTGGGACACAAGCCTACGAGCAGCACTTC
TRBV20-1	.	.	TRBJ2-5	CSATAGPRWGETQYF	TGCAGTGCCACCGCGGGCCCCCGGTGGGGAGAGACCCAGTACTTC
TRBV29-1	.	many	TRBJ1-2	CSVEVGRAGGYTF	TGCAGCGTTGAAGTAGGCAGGGCCGGAGGCTACACCTTC
TRBV7-2	.	many	TRBJ2-7	CASSSGGITYEQYF	TGTGCCAGCAGCTCTGGCGGGATTACCTACGAGCAGTACTTC
TRBV25-1	.	.	TRBJ1-4	CASSGFSEKLFF	TGTGCCAGCAGTGGATTTAGTGAAAAACTGTTTTTT